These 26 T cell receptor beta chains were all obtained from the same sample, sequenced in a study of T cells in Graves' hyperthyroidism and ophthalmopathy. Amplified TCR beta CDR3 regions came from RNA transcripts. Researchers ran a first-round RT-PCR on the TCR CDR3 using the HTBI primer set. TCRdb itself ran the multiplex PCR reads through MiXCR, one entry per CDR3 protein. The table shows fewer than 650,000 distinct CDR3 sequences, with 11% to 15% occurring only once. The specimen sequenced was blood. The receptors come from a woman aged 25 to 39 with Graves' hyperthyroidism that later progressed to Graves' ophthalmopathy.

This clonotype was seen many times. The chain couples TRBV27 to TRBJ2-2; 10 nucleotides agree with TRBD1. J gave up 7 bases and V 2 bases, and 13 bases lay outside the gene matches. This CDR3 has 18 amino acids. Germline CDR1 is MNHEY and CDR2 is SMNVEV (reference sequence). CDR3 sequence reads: CASSLSPPGTGVFGELFF. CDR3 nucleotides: TGTGCCAGCAGTTTAAGCCCTCCCGGGACAGGGGTTTTCGGGGAGCTGTTTTTT.

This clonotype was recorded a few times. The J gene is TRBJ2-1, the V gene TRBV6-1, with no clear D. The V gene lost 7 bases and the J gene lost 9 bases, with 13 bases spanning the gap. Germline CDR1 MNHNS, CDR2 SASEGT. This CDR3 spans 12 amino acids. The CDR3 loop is CASTPKVGEQFF. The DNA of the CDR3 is TGTGCCAGCACTCCGAAGGTGGGTGAGCAGTTCTTC.

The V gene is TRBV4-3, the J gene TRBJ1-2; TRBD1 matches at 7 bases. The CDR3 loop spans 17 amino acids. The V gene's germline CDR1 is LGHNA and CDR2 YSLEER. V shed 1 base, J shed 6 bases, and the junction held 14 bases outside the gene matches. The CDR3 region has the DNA TGCGCCAGCAGCCAAGGAACCCGGGACAGACTTAAAGATGGCTACACCTTC. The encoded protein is CASSQGTRDRLKDGYTF.

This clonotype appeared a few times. CDR3 coding DNA: TGTGCCAGCAGCACCCGGGCGCCCCGGACAGCTTTCTTT. It specifies CASSTRAPRTAFF. The V and J genes are TRBV7-2 and TRBJ1-1; D is uncertain. The V end was cut by 5 bases, the J end by 10 bases, with 17 bases between. The CDR3 sequence is 13 residues long. CDR1 is SGHTA and CDR2 is FQGNSA in the germline V gene.

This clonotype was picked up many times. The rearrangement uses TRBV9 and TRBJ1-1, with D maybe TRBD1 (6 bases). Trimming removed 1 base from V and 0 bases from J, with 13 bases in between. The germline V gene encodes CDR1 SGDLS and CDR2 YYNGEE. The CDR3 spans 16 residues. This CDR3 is CASSVSGGEMNTEAFF. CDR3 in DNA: TGTGCCAGCAGCGTAAGTGGGGGCGAGATGAACACTGAAGCTTTCTTT.

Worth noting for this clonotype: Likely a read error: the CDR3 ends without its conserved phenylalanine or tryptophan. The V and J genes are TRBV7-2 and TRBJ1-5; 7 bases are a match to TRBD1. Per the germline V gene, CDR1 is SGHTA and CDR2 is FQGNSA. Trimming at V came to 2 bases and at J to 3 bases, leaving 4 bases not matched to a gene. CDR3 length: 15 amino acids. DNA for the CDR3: TGTGCCAGCAGCTTAAGCAGGGGGATCAATCAGCCCCAGCATGTT. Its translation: CASSLSRGINQPQHV.

This CDR3 is CASSQAWAGRGTDTQYF. In DNA, the CDR3 is TGTGCCAGCAGCCAAGCCTGGGCAGGGAGGGGGACAGATACGCAGTATTTT. The chain combines TRBV12-3 or TRBV12-4 with TRBJ2-3; tentatively, D is TRBD2 (7 bases). This CDR3 region has 17 residues. V was shortened by 6 bases and J by 3 bases, with 22 bases between the two germline ends.

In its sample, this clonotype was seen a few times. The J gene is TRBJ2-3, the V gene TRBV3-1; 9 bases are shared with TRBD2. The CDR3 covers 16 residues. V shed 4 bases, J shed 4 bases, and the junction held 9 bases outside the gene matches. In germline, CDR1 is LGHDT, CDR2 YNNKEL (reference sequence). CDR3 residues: CASSRIAGEEADTQYF. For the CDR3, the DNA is TGTGCCAGCAGCCGAATAGCGGGAGAGGAGGCAGATACGCAGTATTTT.

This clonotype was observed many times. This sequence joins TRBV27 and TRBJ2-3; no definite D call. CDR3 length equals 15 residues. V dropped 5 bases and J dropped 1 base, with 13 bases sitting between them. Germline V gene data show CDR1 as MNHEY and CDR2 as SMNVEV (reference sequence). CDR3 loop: CASSPGRYRTDTQYF. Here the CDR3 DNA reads TGTGCCAGCAGTCCCGGCCGGTATCGCACAGATACGCAGTATTTT.

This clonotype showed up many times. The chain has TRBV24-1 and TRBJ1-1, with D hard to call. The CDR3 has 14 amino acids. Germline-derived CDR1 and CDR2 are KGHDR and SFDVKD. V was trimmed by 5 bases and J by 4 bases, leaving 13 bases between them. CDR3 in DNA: TGTGCCACCAGTGGACGGGAGAGGGCCACTGAAGCTTTCTTT. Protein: CATSGRERATEAFF.

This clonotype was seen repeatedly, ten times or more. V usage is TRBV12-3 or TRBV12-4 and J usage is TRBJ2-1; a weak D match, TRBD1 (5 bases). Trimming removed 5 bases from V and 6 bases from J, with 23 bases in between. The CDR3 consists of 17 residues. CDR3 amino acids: CASSPATGLIRGNEQFF. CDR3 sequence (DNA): TGTGCCAGCAGTCCCGCCACAGGCCTTATAAGGGGCAATGAGCAGTTCTTC.

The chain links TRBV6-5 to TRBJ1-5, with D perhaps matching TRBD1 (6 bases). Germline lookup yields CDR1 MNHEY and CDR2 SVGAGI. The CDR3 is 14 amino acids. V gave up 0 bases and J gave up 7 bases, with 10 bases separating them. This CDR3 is CASSYSGGGQPQHF. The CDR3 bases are TGTGCCAGCAGTTACTCGGGGGGCGGGCAGCCCCAGCATTTT.

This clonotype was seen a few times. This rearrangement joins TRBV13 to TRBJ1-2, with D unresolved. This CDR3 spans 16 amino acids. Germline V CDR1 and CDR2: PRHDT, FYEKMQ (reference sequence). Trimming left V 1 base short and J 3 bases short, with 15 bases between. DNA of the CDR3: TGTGCCAGCAGCTTAGATGGAGGAGGGTGGTACTATGGCTACACCTTC. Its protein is CASSLDGGGWYYGYTF.

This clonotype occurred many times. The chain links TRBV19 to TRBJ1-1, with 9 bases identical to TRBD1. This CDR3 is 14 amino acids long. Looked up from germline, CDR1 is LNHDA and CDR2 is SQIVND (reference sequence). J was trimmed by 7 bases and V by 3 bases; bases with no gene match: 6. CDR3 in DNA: TGTGCCAGTAGTATGGGACAGGGAGTGGGTGAAGCTTTCTTT. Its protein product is CASSMGQGVGEAFF.

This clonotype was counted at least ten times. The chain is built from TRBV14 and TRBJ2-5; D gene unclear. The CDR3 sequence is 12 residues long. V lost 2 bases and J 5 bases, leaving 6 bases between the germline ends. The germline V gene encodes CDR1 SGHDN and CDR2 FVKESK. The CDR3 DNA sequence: TGTGCCAGCAGCCAATCATTGGAGACCCAGTACTTC. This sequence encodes CASSQSLETQYF.

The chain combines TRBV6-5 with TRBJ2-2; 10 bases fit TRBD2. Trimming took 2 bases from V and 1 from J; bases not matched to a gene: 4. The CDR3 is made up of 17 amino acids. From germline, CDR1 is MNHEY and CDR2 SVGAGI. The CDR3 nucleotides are TGTGCCAGCAGTTACCAACTAGCGGGGATGAACACCGGGGAGCTGTTTTTT. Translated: CASSYQLAGMNTGELFF.

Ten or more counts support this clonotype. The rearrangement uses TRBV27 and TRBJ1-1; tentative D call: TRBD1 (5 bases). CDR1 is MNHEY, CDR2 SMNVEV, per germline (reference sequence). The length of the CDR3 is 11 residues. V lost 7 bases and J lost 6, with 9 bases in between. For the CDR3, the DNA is TGTGCCAGCACCCGGGGGGCTGAAGCTTTCTTT. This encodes CASTRGAEAFF.

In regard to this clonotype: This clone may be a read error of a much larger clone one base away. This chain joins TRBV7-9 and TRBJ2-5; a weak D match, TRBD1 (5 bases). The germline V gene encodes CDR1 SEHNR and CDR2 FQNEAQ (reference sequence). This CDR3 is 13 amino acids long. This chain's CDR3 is CVSLRGRQETQYF. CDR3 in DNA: TGTGTCAGCCTAAGGGGCCGCCAAGAGACCCAGTACTTC.

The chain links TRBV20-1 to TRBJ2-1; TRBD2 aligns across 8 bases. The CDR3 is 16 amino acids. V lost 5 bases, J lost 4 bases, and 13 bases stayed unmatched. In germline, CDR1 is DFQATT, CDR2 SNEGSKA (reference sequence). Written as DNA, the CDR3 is TGCAGTGCTCAACCTCTCAGCGGGAGATTTTACAATGAGCAGTTCTTC. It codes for CSAQPLSGRFYNEQFF.

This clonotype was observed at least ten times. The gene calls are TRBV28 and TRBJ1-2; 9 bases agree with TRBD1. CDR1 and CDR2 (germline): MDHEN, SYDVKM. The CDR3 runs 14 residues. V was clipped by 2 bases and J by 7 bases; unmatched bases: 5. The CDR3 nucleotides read TGTGCCAGCAGTTTAGGGGACAGGGACTCTGGCTACACCTTC. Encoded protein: CASSLGDRDSGYTF.

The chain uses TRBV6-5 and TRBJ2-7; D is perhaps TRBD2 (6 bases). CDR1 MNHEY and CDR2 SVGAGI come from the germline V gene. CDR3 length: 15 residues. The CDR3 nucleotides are TGTGCCAGCAGTTACCGGGAGAGATTCTCCTACGAGCGGTACGTC. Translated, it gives CASSYRERFSYERYV.

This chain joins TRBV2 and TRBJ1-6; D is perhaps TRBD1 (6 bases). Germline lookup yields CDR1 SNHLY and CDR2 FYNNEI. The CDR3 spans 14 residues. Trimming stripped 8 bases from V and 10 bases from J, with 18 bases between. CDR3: CASLKGDGRSPLHF. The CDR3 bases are TGTGCCAGCCTAAAGGGGGACGGTAGATCACCCCTCCACTTT.

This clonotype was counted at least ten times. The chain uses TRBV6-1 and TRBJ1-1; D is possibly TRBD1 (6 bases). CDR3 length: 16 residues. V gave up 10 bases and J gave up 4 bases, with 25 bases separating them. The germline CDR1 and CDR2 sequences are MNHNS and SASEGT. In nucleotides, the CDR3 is TGTGCCACCAAGGAGGGGACAAACCGACCTACCACTGAAGCTTTCTTT. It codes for CATKEGTNRPTTEAFF.

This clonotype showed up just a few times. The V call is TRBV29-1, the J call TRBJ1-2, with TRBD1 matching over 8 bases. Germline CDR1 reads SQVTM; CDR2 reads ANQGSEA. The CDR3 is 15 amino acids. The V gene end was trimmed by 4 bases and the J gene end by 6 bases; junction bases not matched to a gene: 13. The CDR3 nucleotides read TGCAGCGTTGCCCCGGACAGGGAGAGCTCGGATGGCTACACCTTC. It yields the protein CSVAPDRESSDGYTF.

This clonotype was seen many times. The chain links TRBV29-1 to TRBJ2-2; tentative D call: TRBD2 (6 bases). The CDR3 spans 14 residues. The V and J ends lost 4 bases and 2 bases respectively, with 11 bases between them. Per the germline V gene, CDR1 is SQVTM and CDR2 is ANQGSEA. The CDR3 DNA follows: TGCAGCGTTGGTGGCGGGGTCAACACCGGGGAGCTGTTTTTT. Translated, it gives CSVGGGVNTGELFF.

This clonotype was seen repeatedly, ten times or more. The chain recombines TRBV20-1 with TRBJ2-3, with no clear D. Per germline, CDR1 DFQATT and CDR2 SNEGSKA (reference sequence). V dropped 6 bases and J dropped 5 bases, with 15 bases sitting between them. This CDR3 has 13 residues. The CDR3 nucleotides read TGCAGTGCCCCCGGCCTTGGGATAGATACGCAGTATTTT. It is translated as CSAPGLGIDTQYF.